This T cell receptor beta chain stems from a study of blood T cell repertoires in COVID-19. As for the study in general: Collection of acute and convalescent COVID-19 samples took place in the United States, Italy and Spain. Sources were T cells, B-cell-depleted T cells, or PBMCs; the material itself was cDNA or gDNA.

Germline CDR1 and CDR2: SGHTS and YDEGEE. The CDR3 loop spans 15 amino acids. V gave up 4 bases and J gave up 3 bases, with 14 bases separating them. Using immunoSEQ multiplex PCR, the repertoire was profiled, and TCRdb retains in-frame clones only, with some absent. The data contain 300,000 or so clones, more than 85% of them seen just once; the ten biggest clones take up approximately 2.1%. It was during active infection that Seattle patients were enrolled and then longitudinally followed. The chain links TRBV5-8 to TRBJ2-4; a possible D gene is TRBD1 (6 bases). The source is a woman in her thirties with COVID-19, enrolled during active disease. Sequenced input: peripheral blood. As DNA, the CDR3 is TGTGCCAGCAGCCCGAAGACCAGGGGCAAAAACATTCAGTACTTC. Its translation: CASSPKTRGKNIQYF.